This is a list of T cell receptor beta chains from one sample in a study of human T cells and chemical hapten exposure. Via MiXCR, TCRdb re-called the RACE reads, giving one row per CDR3 protein. The sample gives 30,000 to 40,000 distinct CDR3 sequences, less than 9% of which show up once; around 1.4% is in the top ten. The sample here was whole blood, taken in connection with sensitization to the hapten diphenylcyclopropenone (DPC). These receptors were taken from a woman between 45 and 65 years old with alopecia areata. Some clones in this sample may be carry-over from other donors' samples. The CDR3 runs from the conserved cysteine through the conserved F or W.

CDR3: CSVSRTNYGYTF
V: TRBV29-1
J: TRBJ1-2

CDR3: CAISGQVSQPQHF
V: TRBV10-3
J: TRBJ1-5

CDR3: CASSSPGLGREKLFF
V: TRBV5-6
J: TRBJ1-4

CDR3: CASNADRNPYNEQFF
V: TRBV6-5
J: TRBJ2-1

CDR3: CASSPIPWGNTEAFF
V: TRBV18
J: TRBJ1-1

CDR3: CASSLGPSRTTEAFF
V: TRBV7-8
J: TRBJ1-1

CDR3: CASSLQPDTQYF
V: TRBV5-1
J: TRBJ2-3

CDR3: CASSLGTFSSGNTIYF
V: TRBV7-2
J: TRBJ1-3

CDR3: CASSFRQGNEQFF
V: TRBV7-2
J: TRBJ2-1

CDR3: CASSLSGPSDTQYF
V: TRBV5-6
J: TRBJ2-3

CDR3: CASSDNARVTDTQYF
V: TRBV6-4
J: TRBJ2-3

CDR3: CASSEGPKMDEQFF
V: TRBV5-4
J: TRBJ2-1

CDR3: CAWSMGETQYF
V: TRBV30
J: TRBJ2-5

CDR3: CSAGTRTQPQHF
V: TRBV29-1
J: TRBJ1-5

CDR3: CASSSLAIETQYF
V: TRBV7-9
J: TRBJ2-5

CDR3: CASRPPGLAATYEQYF
V: TRBV12-3/TRBV12-4
J: TRBJ2-7

CDR3: CASSFSGSSYEQYF
V: TRBV5-1
J: TRBJ2-7

CDR3: CSAAESVADTQYF
V: TRBV29-1
J: TRBJ2-3

CDR3: CSASGRADSPLHF
V: TRBV20-1
J: TRBJ1-6

CDR3: CASSLQGTGIYGYTF
V: TRBV18
J: TRBJ1-2

CDR3: CASSLKADSPYEQYF
V: TRBV18
J: TRBJ2-7